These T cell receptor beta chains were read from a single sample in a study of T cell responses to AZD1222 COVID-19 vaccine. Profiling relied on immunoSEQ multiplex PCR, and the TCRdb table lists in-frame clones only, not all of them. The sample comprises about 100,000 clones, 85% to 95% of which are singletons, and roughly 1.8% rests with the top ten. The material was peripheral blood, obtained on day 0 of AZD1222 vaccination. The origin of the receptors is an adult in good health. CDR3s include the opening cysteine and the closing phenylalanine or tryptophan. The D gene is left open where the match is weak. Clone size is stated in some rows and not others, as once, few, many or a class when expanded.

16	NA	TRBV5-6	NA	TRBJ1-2	CASSSYTIQETFGYTF	TGTGCCAGCAGCTCGTACACCATACAGGAGACCTTTGGCTACACCTTC
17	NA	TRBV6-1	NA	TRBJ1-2	CASREYGRARFGHGYTF	TGTGCCAGCAGGGAATATGGCAGGGCGCGATTCGGACATGGCTACACCTTC
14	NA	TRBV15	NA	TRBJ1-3	CATSRDRGGNTIYF	TGTGCCACCAGCAGAGACAGGGGAGGAAACACCATATATTTT
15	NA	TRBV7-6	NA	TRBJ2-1	CASSLVPDQPNEQFF	TGTGCCAGCAGCTTAGTGCCGGATCAGCCCAATGAGCAGTTCTTC
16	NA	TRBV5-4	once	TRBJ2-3	CASSPRGAVSTDTQYF	TGTGCCAGCAGCCCCCGAGGCGCAGTCTCCACAGATACGCAGTATTTT
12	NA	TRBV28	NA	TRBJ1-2	CASSLRGSGYTF	TGTGCCAGCAGTTTAAGGGGATCTGGCTACACCTTC
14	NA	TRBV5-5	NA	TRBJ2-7	CASSRAGPAYEQYF	TGTGCCAGCTCAAGGGCCGGACCCGCCTACGAGCAGTACTTC
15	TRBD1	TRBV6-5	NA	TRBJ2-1	CASTLQGAEFHEQFF	TGTGCCAGCACCCTTCAGGGGGCCGAGTTCCATGAGCAGTTCTTC
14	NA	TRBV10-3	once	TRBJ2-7	CAISVVAGGGEQYF	TGTGCCATCAGTGTTGTGGCAGGGGGAGGCGAGCAGTACTTC
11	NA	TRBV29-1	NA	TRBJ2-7	CSVDWGPEQYF	TGCAGCGTTGACTGGGGCCCCGAGCAGTACTTC
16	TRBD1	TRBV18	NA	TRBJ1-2	CASSPLGQGAGYGYTF	TGTGCCAGCTCACCTCTCGGACAGGGGGCGGGCTATGGCTACACCTTC
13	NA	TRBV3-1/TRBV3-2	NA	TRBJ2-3	CASSQVGVNTQYF	TGTGCCAGCAGCCAAGTAGGGGTAAATACGCAGTATTTT
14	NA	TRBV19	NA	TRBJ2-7	CASSNGASSYEQYF	TGTGCCAGTAGTAATGGGGCGTCTTCCTACGAGCAGTACTTC
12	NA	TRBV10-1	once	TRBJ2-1	CASSESRNEQFF	TGCGCCAGCAGTGAGTCGAGAAATGAGCAGTTCTTC
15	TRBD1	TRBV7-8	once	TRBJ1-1	CASSAQGQGYTEAFF	TGTGCCAGCAGCGCCCAGGGACAGGGGTACACTGAAGCTTTCTTT
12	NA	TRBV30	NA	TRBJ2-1	CAWSTLGNEQFF	TGTGCCTGGAGTACTCTCGGAAATGAGCAGTTCTTC
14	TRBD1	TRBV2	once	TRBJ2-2	CASSRDRNTGELFF	TGTGCCAGTTCCCGGGACAGGAACACCGGGGAGCTGTTTTTT
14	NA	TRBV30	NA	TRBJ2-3	CAWSLRQVGDTQYF	TGTGCCTGGAGTCTCCGACAGGTCGGAGATACGCAGTATTTT
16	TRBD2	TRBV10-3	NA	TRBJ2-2	CAISELAGAGYGELFF	TGTGCCATCAGTGAACTAGCGGGAGCGGGATACGGGGAGCTGTTTTTT
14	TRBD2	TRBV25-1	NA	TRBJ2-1	CASGEAGTINEQFF	TGTGCCAGCGGAGAAGCCGGGACTATCAATGAGCAGTTCTTC
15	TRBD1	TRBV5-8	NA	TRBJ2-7	CASRYRDRGPNEQYF	TGTGCCAGCAGATACCGGGACAGGGGGCCCAACGAGCAGTACTTC
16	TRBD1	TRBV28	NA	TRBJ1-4	CASSPPPGQGNEKLFF	TGTGCCAGCAGTCCACCCCCGGGACAGGGTAATGAAAAACTGTTTTTT
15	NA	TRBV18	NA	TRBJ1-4	CASSPAGTTNEKLFF	TGTGCCAGCTCACCAGCGGGGACAACTAATGAAAAACTGTTTTTT
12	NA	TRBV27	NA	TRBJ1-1	CASSLSGGRAFF	TGTGCCAGCAGTTTATCTGGGGGGAGGGCTTTCTTT
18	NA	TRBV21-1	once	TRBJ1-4	CASRGEGQSKFFNEKLFF	TGTGCCAGCAGGGGGGAGGGACAGTCCAAATTTTTTAATGAAAAACTGTTTTTT
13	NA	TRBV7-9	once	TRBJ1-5	CASSPTDDQPQHF	TGTGCCAGCAGCCCCACGGACGATCAGCCCCAGCATTTT
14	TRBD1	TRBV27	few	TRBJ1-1	CASSITTGGTEAFF	TGTGCCAGCAGTATTACAACAGGGGGGACTGAAGCTTTCTTT
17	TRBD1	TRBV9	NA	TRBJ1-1	CASSKRTGILANTEAFF	TGTGCCAGCAGCAAACGGACAGGGATCCTTGCGAACACTGAAGCTTTCTTT
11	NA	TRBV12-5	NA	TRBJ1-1	CASVKGAEAFF	TGTGCTAGTGTGAAGGGAGCTGAAGCTTTCTTT
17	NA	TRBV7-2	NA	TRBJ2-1	CASSPQGGDATYNEQFF	TGTGCCAGCAGCCCGCAGGGGGGCGACGCAACCTACAATGAGCAGTTCTTC
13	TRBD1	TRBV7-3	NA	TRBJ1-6	CASSPGTDSPLHF	TGTGCCAGCAGTCCCGGGACAGATTCACCCCTCCACTTT
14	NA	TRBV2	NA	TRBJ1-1	CASRTDLGYTEAFF	TGTGCCAGCCGGACAGACCTAGGGTACACTGAAGCTTTCTTT
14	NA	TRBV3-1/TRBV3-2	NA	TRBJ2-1	CASSQLGADNEQFF	TGTGCCAGCAGCCAACTCGGAGCCGACAATGAGCAGTTCTTC
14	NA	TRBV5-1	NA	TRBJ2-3	CASSPGTGGDTQYF	TGCGCCAGCAGCCCCGGGACTGGGGGGGATACGCAGTATTTT
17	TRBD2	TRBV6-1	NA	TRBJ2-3	CASSAPGTSEPTDTQYF	TGTGCCAGCAGTGCCCCCGGGACTAGCGAGCCCACAGATACGCAGTATTTT
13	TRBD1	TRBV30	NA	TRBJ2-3	CAWTGTGVGTQYF	TGTGCCTGGACAGGGACAGGGGTCGGTACGCAGTATTTT
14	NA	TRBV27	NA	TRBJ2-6	CASSSDSGANVLTF	TGTGCCAGCAGTTCCGATTCTGGGGCCAACGTCCTGACTTTC
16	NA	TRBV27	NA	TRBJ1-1	CASSLAAYSMNTEAFF	TGTGCCAGCAGTTTAGCAGCTTACTCCATGAACACTGAAGCTTTCTTT
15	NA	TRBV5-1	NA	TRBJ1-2	CASSLAAGSNYGYTF	TGCGCCAGCAGCTTGGCGGCAGGGAGTAACTATGGCTACACCTTC
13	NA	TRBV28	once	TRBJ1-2	CASSLQTNYGYTF	TGTGCCAGCAGTTTACAGACTAACTATGGCTACACCTTC
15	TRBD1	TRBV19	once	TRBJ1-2	CASSLRDRGLYGYTF	TGTGCCAGTAGTCTCCGGGACAGGGGGCTCTATGGCTACACCTTC
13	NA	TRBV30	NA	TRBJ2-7	CAWSVAGDYEQYF	TGTGCCTGGAGTGTAGCAGGGGACTACGAGCAGTACTTC
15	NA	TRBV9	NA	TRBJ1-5	CASSLGLSENQPQHF	TGTGCCAGCAGCTTGGGACTCTCAGAGAATCAGCCCCAGCATTTT
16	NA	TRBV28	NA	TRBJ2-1	CASSFPQTTSYNEQFF	TGTGCCAGCAGTTTTCCTCAGACTACCTCCTACAATGAGCAGTTCTTC
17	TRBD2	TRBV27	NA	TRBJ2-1	CASSLYEGLAGGQEQFF	TGTGCCAGCAGTTTATATGAGGGACTAGCGGGAGGGCAAGAGCAGTTCTTC